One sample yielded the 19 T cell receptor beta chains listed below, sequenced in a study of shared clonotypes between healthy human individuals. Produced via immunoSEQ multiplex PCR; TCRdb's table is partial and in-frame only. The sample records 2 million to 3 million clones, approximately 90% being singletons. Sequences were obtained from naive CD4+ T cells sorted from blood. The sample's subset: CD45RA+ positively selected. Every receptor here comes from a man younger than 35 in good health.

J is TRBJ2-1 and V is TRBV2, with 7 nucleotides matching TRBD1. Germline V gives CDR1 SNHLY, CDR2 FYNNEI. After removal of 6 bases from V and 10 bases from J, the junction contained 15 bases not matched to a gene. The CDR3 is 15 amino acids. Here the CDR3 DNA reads TGTGCCAGCAGCGCTGACAGGGTCTCTTCCCTCGAGCAGTTCTTC. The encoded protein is CASSADRVSSLEQFF. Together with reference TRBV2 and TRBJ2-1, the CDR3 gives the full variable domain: EPEVTQTPSHQVTQMGQEVILRCVPISNHLYFYWYRQILGQKVEFLVSFYNNEISEKSEIFDDQFSVERPDGSNFTLKIRSTKLEDSAMYFCASSADRVSSLEQFFGPGTRLTVL.

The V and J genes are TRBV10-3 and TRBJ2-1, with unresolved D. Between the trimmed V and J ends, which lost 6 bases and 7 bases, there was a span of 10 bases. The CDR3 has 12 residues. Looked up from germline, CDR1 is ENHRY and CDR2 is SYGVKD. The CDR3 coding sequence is TGTGCCATCAGGGGCACTACTAATGAGCAGTTCTTC. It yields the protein CAIRGTTNEQFF.

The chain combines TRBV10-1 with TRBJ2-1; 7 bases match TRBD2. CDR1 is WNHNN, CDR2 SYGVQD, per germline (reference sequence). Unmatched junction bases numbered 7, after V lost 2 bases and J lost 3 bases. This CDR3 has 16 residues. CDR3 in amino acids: CASSESRLAYYNEQFF. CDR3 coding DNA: TGCGCCAGCAGTGAGAGTAGACTAGCTTACTACAATGAGCAGTTCTTC.

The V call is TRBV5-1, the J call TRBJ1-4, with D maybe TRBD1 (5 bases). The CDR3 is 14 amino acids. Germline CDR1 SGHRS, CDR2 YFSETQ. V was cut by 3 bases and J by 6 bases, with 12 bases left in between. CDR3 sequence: CASSWSGTDEKLFF. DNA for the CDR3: TGCGCCAGCAGCTGGTCAGGGACGGATGAAAAACTGTTTTTT. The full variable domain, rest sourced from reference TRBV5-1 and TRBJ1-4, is KAGVTQTPRYLIKTRGQQVTLSCSPISGHRSVSWYQQTPGQGLQFLFEYFSETQRNKGNFPGRFSGRQFSNSRSEMNVSTLELGDSALYLCASSWSGTDEKLFFGSGTQLSVL.

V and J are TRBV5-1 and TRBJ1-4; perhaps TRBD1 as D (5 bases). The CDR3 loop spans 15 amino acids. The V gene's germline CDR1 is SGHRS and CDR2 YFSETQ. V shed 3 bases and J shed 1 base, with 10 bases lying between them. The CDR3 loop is CASSSGGETNEKLFF. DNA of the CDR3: TGCGCCAGCAGCTCGGGGGGAGAAACTAATGAAAAACTGTTTTTT.

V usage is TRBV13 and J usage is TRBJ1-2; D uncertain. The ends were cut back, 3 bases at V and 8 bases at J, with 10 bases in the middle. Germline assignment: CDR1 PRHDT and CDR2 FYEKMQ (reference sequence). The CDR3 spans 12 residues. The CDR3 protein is CASSLDVWGYTF. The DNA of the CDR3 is TGTGCCAGCAGCTTGGACGTATGGGGCTACACCTTC.

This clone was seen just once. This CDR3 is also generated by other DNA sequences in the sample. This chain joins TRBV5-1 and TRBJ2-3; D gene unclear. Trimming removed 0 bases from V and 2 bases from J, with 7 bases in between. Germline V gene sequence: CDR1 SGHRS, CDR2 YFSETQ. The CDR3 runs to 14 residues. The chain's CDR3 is CASSLGGDTDTQYF. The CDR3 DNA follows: TGCGCCAGCAGCTTGGGCGGCGACACAGATACGCAGTATTTT.

CDR3 in amino acids: CASSQWGQGLAKNIQYF. CDR3 nucleotides: TGCGCCAGCAGCCAGTGGGGGCAGGGACTAGCCAAAAACATTCAGTACTTC. V and J are TRBV5-1 and TRBJ2-4; D could derive from TRBD1 or TRBD2 (6 bases each). V shed 4 bases and J shed 0 bases, with 17 bases lying between them. CDR1 is SGHRS, CDR2 YFSETQ, per germline. This CDR3 is built from 17 residues.

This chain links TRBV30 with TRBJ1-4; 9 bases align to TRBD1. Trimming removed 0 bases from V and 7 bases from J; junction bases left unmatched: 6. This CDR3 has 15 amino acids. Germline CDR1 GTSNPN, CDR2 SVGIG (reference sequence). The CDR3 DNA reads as TGTGCCTGGAGTGTTCCGGGGACAGGGTCTGAAAAACTGTTTTTT. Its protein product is CAWSVPGTGSEKLFF.

The CDR3 bases are TGTGCCAGCAGTCGGACAGACCTATCGGGGACCGGGGAGCTGTTTTTT. This codes for CASSRTDLSGTGELFF. The chain couples TRBV27 to TRBJ2-2; maybe TRBD1 (6 bases). The germline V and J ends were trimmed by 5 bases and 5 bases, with 18 bases remaining between them. Germline-derived CDR1 and CDR2 are MNHEY and SMNVEV (reference sequence). The CDR3 has 16 amino acids.

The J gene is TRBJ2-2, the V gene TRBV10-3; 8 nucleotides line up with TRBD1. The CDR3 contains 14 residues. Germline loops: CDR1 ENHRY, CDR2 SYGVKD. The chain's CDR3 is CATFDRGGTGELFF. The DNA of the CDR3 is TGTGCAACTTTCGACAGGGGCGGCACCGGGGAGCTGTTTTTT.

DNA of the CDR3: TGCGCCAGCAGCCTGGACAGGAACTATGGCTACACCTTC. Translation: CASSLDRNYGYTF. V and J are TRBV23-1 and TRBJ1-2; 7 bases fit TRBD1. TRBV23-1 is recorded as an ORF, its role being uncertain. The CDR3 length is 13 residues. V gave up 6 bases and J gave up 2 bases; unmatched junction bases: 3.

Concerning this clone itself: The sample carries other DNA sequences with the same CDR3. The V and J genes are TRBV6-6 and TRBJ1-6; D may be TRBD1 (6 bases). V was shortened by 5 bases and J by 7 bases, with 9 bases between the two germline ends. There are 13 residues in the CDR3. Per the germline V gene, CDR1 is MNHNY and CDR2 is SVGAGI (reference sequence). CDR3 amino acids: CASSGQGNSPLHF. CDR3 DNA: TGTGCCAGCAGTGGCCAGGGGAATTCACCCCTCCACTTT.

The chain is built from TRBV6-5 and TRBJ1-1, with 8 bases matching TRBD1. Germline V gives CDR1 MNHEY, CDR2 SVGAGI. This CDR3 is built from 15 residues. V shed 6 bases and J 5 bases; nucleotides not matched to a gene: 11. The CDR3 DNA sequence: TGTGCCAGCAGCCTCAGGACAGGGACGAGAACTGAAGCTTTCTTT. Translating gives CASSLRTGTRTEAFF.

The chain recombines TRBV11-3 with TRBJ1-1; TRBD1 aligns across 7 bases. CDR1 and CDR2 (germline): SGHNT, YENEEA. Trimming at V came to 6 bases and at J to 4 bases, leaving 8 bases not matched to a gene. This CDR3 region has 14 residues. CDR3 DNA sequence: TGTGCCAGCAGTGAACAGGGGATGATCACTGAAGCTTTCTTT. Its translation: CASSEQGMITEAFF.

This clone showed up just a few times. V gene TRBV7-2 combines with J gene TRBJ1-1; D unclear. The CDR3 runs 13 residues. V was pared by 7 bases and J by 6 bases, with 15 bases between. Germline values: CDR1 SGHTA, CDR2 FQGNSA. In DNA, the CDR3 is TGTGCCAGCACCCTTCCTGGACGGGCTGAAGCTTTCTTT. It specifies CASTLPGRAEAFF. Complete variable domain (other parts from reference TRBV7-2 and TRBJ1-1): GAGVSQSPSNKVTEKGKDVELRCDPISGHTALYWYRQSLGQGLEFLIYFQGNSAPDKSGLPSDRFSAERTGGSVSTLTIQRTQQEDSAVYLCASTLPGRAEAFFGQGTRLTVV.

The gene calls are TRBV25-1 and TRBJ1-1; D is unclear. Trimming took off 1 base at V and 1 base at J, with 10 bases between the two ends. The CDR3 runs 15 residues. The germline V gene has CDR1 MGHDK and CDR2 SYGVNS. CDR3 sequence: CASSESKFSNTEAFF. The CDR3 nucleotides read TGTGCCAGCAGTGAATCGAAGTTTTCGAACACTGAAGCTTTCTTT.

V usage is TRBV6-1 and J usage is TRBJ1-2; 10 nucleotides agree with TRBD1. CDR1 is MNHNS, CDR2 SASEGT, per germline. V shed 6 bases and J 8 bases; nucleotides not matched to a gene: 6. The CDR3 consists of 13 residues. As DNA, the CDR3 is TGTGCCAGCAGGGACAGGGGGATTGTCGGCTACACCTTC. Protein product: CASRDRGIVGYTF.

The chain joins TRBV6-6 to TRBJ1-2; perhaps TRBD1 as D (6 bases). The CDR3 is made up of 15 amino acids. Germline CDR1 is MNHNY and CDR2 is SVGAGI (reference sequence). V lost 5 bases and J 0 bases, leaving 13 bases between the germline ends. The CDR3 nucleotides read TGTGCCAGCAGTATAAGACAGGCAACTAACTATGGCTACACCTTC. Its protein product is CASSIRQATNYGYTF.